This paragraph reports one TCR beta chain. The antigen it recognizes is unknown. These data originate in a study of T cells expressing NK-cell markers (TCRdb year 2020). The study in broad terms: Three sorted T-cell subsets (CD3+CD56+NKG2C+, CD3+CD56+NKG2C- and CD3+CD56-NKG2C+) from several donors had their TCR beta-chain repertoires profiled. Randomly selected healthy volunteers, three men and five women, were used as the eight sequenced donors. Among the eight sequenced donors, seven were HCMV-seropositive and one was HCMV-seronegative. Libraries were sequenced as 2 x 150 bp reads on Illumina HiSeq 2000/2500, MiSeq or NextSeq.

The study at large found these results: Whether the expanded NKG2C-expressing T cell clones were specific for HCMV antigens remained unclear. In six donors, the dominant CD3+CD56+NKG2C+ clonotypes ranked among the top 10 CD8+ clonotypes, making up about 1.0-7.5% of CD8+ T cells. Those dominant clonotypes were again the most abundant among CD3+CD56-NKG2C+ cells in a few donors, at about 25-60.1%.

HCMV serostatus was determined by detecting HCMV-specific IgG in serum with a commercial ELISA kit. Ficoll density gradient centrifugation was used to isolate peripheral blood mononuclear cells from blood. The CDR3 measures 12 amino acids from cysteine to phenylalanine. The coding DNA is unavailable. Sequences LGHDT (CDR1) and YNNKEL (CDR2) are obtained from the germline V gene (reference sequence). This sample was sequenced with an Illumina HiSeq 2000. TCR beta cDNA libraries were prepared using 5'RACE template switching, which introduced a universal primer site and unique molecular identifiers. cDNA synthesis was primed from the TCR beta constant segment, followed by two successive PCR amplification steps. Concerning the study's data processing: MIGEC was used to demultiplex reads and group the reads by UMI, and MiTCR was used to assemble and quantify clonotypes. Only TCR cDNA sequences supported by at least two reads were kept to exclude erroneous sequences. The tcR package was used for downstream repertoire analysis, and clonotypes were matched between fractions using CDR3 nucleotide sequence together with V segment. VDJmatch was used to annotate antigen specificity against VDJdb, with one amino acid substitution allowed in CDR3. After TCRdb reprocessed the reads, each CDR3 protein sequence was kept as one row, without DNA. TCRdb's processing, not the authors', yielded these V and J calls. The table for this sample lists 200,000 to 300,000 distinct CDR3 sequences. The top ten clonotypes cover 4.2% of the sample.

The TCR sequence derives from a woman aged 18-70 years in good health. The chain links TRBV3-1 with TRBJ1-2. Sequences were obtained from blood T cells: a sorted CD56 or NKG2C T cell subset, CD4+ or CD8+ T cells, or bulk PBMC T cells (not recorded which). The CDR3 amino acid sequence is: CASSQARHGYTF.